This TCR beta chain was captured by sequencing in a study of T cell changes during pregnancy in multiple sclerosis. Measured with immunoSEQ multiplex PCR; TCRdb has only the in-frame clones, and not every one. The data hold around 45,000 clones, with approximately 91% observed a single time. Germline assignment: CDR1 SGHNT and CDR2 YENEEA. Deletions cut 6 bases from V and 9 bases from J, with 16 bases between. The length of the CDR3 is 13 residues. Material: CD4+ T cells from peripheral blood mononuclear cells, obtained in the second trimester of pregnancy. This receptor was identified in a female donor in good health, enrolled as a control in a pregnancy study. This chain uses TRBV11-3 with TRBJ2-3; D unresolved. CDR3 in DNA: TGTGCCAGCAGTCGTAGACTGGAGCCAACGCAGTATTTT. This gives the protein CASSRRLEPTQYF.